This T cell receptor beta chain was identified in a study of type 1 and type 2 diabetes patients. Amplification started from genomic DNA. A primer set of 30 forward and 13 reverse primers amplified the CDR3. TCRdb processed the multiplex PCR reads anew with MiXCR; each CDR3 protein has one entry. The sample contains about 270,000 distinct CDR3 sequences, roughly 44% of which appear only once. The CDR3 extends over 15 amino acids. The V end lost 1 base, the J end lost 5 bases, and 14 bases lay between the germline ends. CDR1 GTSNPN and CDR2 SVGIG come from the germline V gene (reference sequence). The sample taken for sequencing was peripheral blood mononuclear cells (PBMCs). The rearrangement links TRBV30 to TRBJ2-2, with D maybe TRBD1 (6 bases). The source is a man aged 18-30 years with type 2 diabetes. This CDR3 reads CAWSAPNRETGELFF. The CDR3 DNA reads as TGTGCCTGGAGTGCACCAAACAGGGAAACCGGGGAGCTGTTTTTT.